One sample yielded the 27 T cell receptor beta chains listed below, sequenced in a study of shared clonotypes between healthy human individuals. Sequencing was performed with immunoSEQ multiplex PCR; in TCRdb, only in-frame clones are kept and a portion is missing. Of 450,000 to 500,000 clones in the sample, around four fifths were seen once. Specimen: PBMCs. These receptor sequences come from a woman aged 40 to 55 in good health. Some clones in this sample may be carry-over from other donors' samples.

With respect to this clone: A read error likely explains this, since a far larger clone differs by one base. V gene TRBV2 combines with J gene TRBJ1-5; TRBD1 is a possible D gene (6 bases). The CDR3 has 13 amino acids. Per the germline V gene, CDR1 is SNHLY and CDR2 is FYNNEI. The DNA for the CDR3 is TGTGCCAGCGGGACACTTAGCAATAAGCCCCAGCATTTT. Protein sequence: CASGTLSNKPQHF.

The rearrangement uses TRBV9 and TRBJ2-1; no clear D. Deletions cut 0 bases from V and 7 bases from J, with 11 bases between. Germline CDR1 SGDLS, CDR2 YYNGEE. This CDR3 region has 14 residues. CDR3 region: CASSVATLTNEQFF. CDR3 DNA sequence: TGTGCCAGCAGCGTAGCTACCCTAACTAATGAGCAGTTCTTC.

The chain couples TRBV27 to TRBJ2-3, with 9 bases aligning to TRBD2. Germline CDR1 MNHEY, CDR2 SMNVEV (reference sequence). V was clipped by 4 bases and J by 3 bases; unmatched bases: 2. This CDR3 contains 14 residues. DNA of the CDR3: TGTGCCAGCAGTTCAAGCGGGAGGACAGATACGCAGTATTTT. This codes for CASSSSGRTDTQYF.

This clone was seen a single time. The chain carries TRBV6-5 and TRBJ2-3; D might be TRBD2 (5 bases). Trimming removed 6 bases from V and 3 bases from J, with 13 bases in between. Germline CDR1 and CDR2: MNHEY and SVGAGI. The CDR3 contains 14 residues. The CDR3 here is CASRRALGTDTQYF. Here the CDR3 DNA reads TGTGCCAGCAGGCGGGCCCTGGGGACAGATACGCAGTATTTT.

This chain uses TRBV27 with TRBJ2-7; maybe TRBD1 (5 bases). V was cut by 4 bases and J by 0 bases, with 16 bases left in between. The CDR3 runs to 16 residues. Germline V gives CDR1 MNHEY, CDR2 SMNVEV (reference sequence). The CDR3 region has the DNA TGTGCCAGCAGTTCTAGTCTGGGGCTAAGCTCCTACGAGCAGTACTTC. This encodes CASSSSLGLSSYEQYF.

This chain links TRBV29-1 with TRBJ2-3, with 9 bases matching TRBD2. Germline V lookup: CDR1 SQVTM, CDR2 ANQGSEA. The CDR3 has 16 amino acids. The junction had 7 bases not matched to a gene; V was cut back by 1 base and J by 2 bases. The CDR3 sequence: CSVEGGLAGPTDTQYF. The CDR3 DNA is TGCAGCGTTGAAGGTGGTCTAGCGGGACCCACAGATACGCAGTATTTT.

The chain combines TRBV5-4 with TRBJ2-1; 7 bases map to TRBD1. Germline CDR1 is SGHNT and CDR2 is YYREEE (reference sequence). The CDR3 extends over 13 amino acids. V gave up 4 bases and J gave up 7 bases; unmatched junction bases: 5. CDR3 protein: CASSRQGYNEQFF. As DNA, the CDR3 is TGTGCCAGCAGCCGACAGGGTTATAATGAGCAGTTCTTC.

Comment on this clone: Other DNA sequences in this specimen translate into the identical CDR3. This sequence joins TRBV5-4 and TRBJ1-2; maybe TRBD1 (5 bases). The length of the CDR3 is 12 residues. The germline V gene has CDR1 SGHNT and CDR2 YYREEE (reference sequence). V lost 4 bases and J 4 bases, leaving 8 bases between the germline ends. The chain's CDR3 is CASSLDSYGYTF. In DNA, the CDR3 is TGTGCCAGCAGCCTCGACAGCTATGGCTACACCTTC.

The genes are TRBV4-2 and TRBJ2-3; TRBD2 is a possible D gene (6 bases). CDR1 LGHNA and CDR2 YNFKEQ come from the germline V gene. V was trimmed by 2 bases and J by 0 bases, leaving 15 bases between them. The CDR3 extends over 17 amino acids. The CDR3 nucleotides read TGTGCCAGCAGCCAACAAGGCGGGGCTGGGAGCACAGATACGCAGTATTTT. Its translation is CASSQQGGAGSTDTQYF.

The rearrangement links TRBV30 to TRBJ1-6; 9 bases agree with TRBD1. Trimming at V came to 1 base and at J to 6 bases, leaving 13 bases not matched to a gene. Germline loops: CDR1 GTSNPN, CDR2 SVGIG (reference sequence). The CDR3 contains 18 residues. The CDR3 DNA reads as TGTGCCTGGAGTGGCCGACAGGGGGTGGCGGGCCGTAATTCACCCCTCCACTTT. Its translation is CAWSGRQGVAGRNSPLHF. The variable domain in full, completed from reference TRBV30 and TRBJ1-6, reads SQTIHQWPATLVQPVGSPLSLECTVEGTSNPNLYWYRQAAGRGLQLLFYSVGIGQISSEVPQNLSASRPQDRQFILSSKKLLLSDSGFYLCAWSGRQGVAGRNSPLHFGNGTRLTVT.

The rearrangement joins TRBV7-8 to TRBJ1-4; D unresolved. The V gene lost 0 bases and the J gene lost 0 bases, with 8 bases spanning the gap. Per germline, CDR1 SGHVS and CDR2 FQNEAQ. The CDR3 is 16 amino acids. In DNA form, the CDR3 reads TGTGCCAGCAGCTTAGCCCGCGTTGCAACTAATGAAAAACTGTTTTTT. Amino acid sequence: CASSLARVATNEKLFF.

The genes are TRBV15 and TRBJ2-3, with 9 nucleotides matching TRBD2. V lost 3 bases, J lost 9 bases, and 10 bases stayed unmatched. Germline V lookup: CDR1 LNHNV, CDR2 YYDKDF (reference sequence). This CDR3 contains 15 residues. The CDR3 loop reads CATSRETSGLGTQYF. The CDR3 DNA sequence: TGTGCCACCAGCAGGGAAACTAGCGGGTTGGGCACGCAGTATTTT.

This chain connects TRBV7-9 to TRBJ2-3, with 12 bases lining up with TRBD2. Trimming cost V 3 bases and J 5 bases; bases outside gene matches: 9. The CDR3 totals 17 residues. Germline CDR1 and CDR2: SEHNR and FQNEAQ (reference sequence). DNA of the CDR3: TGTGCCAGCAGCTTTCTGTTGACTAGCGGGAGTGGAGATACGCAGTATTTT. It is translated as CASSFLLTSGSGDTQYF. The full variable domain, in which reference TRBV7-9 and TRBJ2-3 provide the parts outside the CDR3, is DTGVSQNPRHKITKRGQNVTFRCDPISEHNRLYWYRQTLGQGPEFLTYFQNEAQLEKSRLLSDRFSAERPKGSFSTLEIQRTEQGDSAMYLCASSFLLTSGSGDTQYFGPGTRLTVL.

The CDR3 spells CASSPRQGYAEAFF. CDR3 nucleotides: TGTGCCAGCTCCCCGAGACAGGGGTACGCTGAAGCTTTCTTT. V and J are TRBV18 and TRBJ1-1; 8 bases agree with TRBD1. This CDR3 is built from 14 residues. With V trimmed by 6 bases and J by 6 bases, 9 bases remained unmatched. The germline V gene encodes CDR1 KGHSH and CDR2 LQKENI. Variable domain in full (rest from reference TRBV18 and TRBJ1-1): NAGVMQNPRHLVRRRGQEARLRCSPMKGHSHVYWYRQLPEEGLKFMVYLQKENIIDESGMPKERFSAEFPKEGPSILRIQQVVRGDSAAYFCASSPRQGYAEAFFGQGTRLTVV.

The chain employs TRBV29-1 and TRBJ1-5; 10 bases are shared with TRBD1. The CDR3 is made up of 14 amino acids. Germline V CDR1 and CDR2: SQVTM, ANQGSEA. V gave up 4 bases and J gave up 8 bases; unmatched junction bases: 8. The CDR3 spells CSVASGTGVKPQHF. CDR3 nucleotide sequence: TGCAGCGTTGCTTCCGGGACAGGGGTCAAGCCCCAGCATTTT.

A remark on this clone: The junction does not match germline at one end; this may be a read error. J is TRBJ2-2 and V is TRBV14; possible D gene TRBD2, 6 bases. Germline V gene lookup returns CDR1 SGHDN and CDR2 FVKESK. CDR3 length: 16 amino acids. This CDR3 is CASSQEWRDLHRGAVF. The DNA of the CDR3 is TGTGCCAGCAGCCAAGAATGGCGGGATCTGCACCGGGGAGCTGTTTTT.

The rearrangement joins TRBV6-6 to TRBJ2-7; 7 bases fit TRBD2. Germline assignment: CDR1 MNHNY and CDR2 SVGAGI (reference sequence). There are 13 residues in the CDR3. J gave up 3 bases and V 5 bases, and 4 bases lay outside the gene matches. CDR3 amino acids: CASSPGTNYEQYF. For the CDR3, the DNA is TGTGCCAGCAGTCCCGGGACTAACTACGAGCAGTACTTC.

The chain is built from TRBV4-2 and TRBJ2-3; 12 bases line up with TRBD2. Germline V lookup: CDR1 LGHNA, CDR2 YNFKEQ. The CDR3 has 18 residues. V lost 0 bases, J lost 2 bases, and 6 bases stayed unmatched. CDR3 residues: CASSQDLAGGPITDTQYF. The CDR3 DNA reads as TGTGCCAGCAGCCAAGATCTAGCGGGAGGGCCAATCACAGATACGCAGTATTTT.

CDR3 DNA: TGTGCCAGCAGCCCGGGACAGGGCGGAAAACTGTTTTTT. It yields the protein CASSPGQGGKLFF. This chain uses TRBV28 with TRBJ1-4; 9 bases agree with TRBD1. With V trimmed by 6 bases and J by 10 bases, 6 bases remained unmatched. This CDR3 spans 13 amino acids. Germline V gene data show CDR1 as MDHEN and CDR2 as SYDVKM.

This sequence joins TRBV11-1 and TRBJ2-7; 7 bases are a match to TRBD1. CDR1 is SGHAT and CDR2 is FQDESV in the germline V gene (reference sequence). The V and J ends lost 3 bases and 7 bases, in that order; junction bases with no gene match: 9. The CDR3 extends over 14 amino acids. The CDR3 DNA sequence: TGTGCCAGCAGCTTCGGGACAGCCTACAGGGAGCAGTACTTC. This codes for CASSFGTAYREQYF.

To note about this clone: Different DNA sequences within this sample yield the same CDR3. The chain uses TRBV28 and TRBJ2-4; tentatively, D is TRBD1 or TRBD2 (6 bases each). Trimming removed 3 bases from V and 0 bases from J, with 9 bases in between. Germline assignment: CDR1 MDHEN and CDR2 SYDVKM. The length of the CDR3 is 15 residues. CDR3 sequence: CASSFRGLAKNIQYF. CDR3 sequence (DNA): TGTGCCAGCAGTTTCAGGGGACTAGCCAAAAACATTCAGTACTTC.

The chain employs TRBV29-1 and TRBJ2-2, with D uncertain. V lost 3 bases and J 1 base, leaving 6 bases between the germline ends. The CDR3 runs to 13 residues. The germline CDR1 and CDR2 sequences are SQVTM and ANQGSEA. The CDR3 loop is CSVDKGNTGELFF. As DNA, the CDR3 is TGCAGCGTTGACAAGGGGAACACCGGGGAGCTGTTTTTT.

The V gene is TRBV10-3, the J gene TRBJ2-4; 9 bases match TRBD2. The CDR3 is made up of 13 amino acids. The germline V gene encodes CDR1 ENHRY and CDR2 SYGVKD. V gave up 0 bases and J gave up 13 bases; unmatched junction bases: 4. CDR3 DNA: TGTGCCATCAGTGAGTCTAGCGGGGGCCCCCAGTACTTC. Translated: CAISESSGGPQYF.

To note about this clone: A read error may be the cause here, since a much bigger clone is one base away. The rearrangement joins TRBV7-9 to TRBJ2-2; D gene uncertain. The CDR3 has 10 residues. Germline CDR1 reads SEHNR; CDR2 reads FQNEAQ (reference sequence). Here the CDR3 DNA reads TGTACCAAGGACACCGGGGAGCTGTTTTTT. Translation: CTKDTGELFF.

The V and J genes are TRBV9 and TRBJ2-2; 9 nucleotides match TRBD1. Germline V gene sequence: CDR1 SGDLS, CDR2 YYNGEE. V shed 0 bases and J 3 bases; nucleotides not matched to a gene: 3. CDR3 length: 16 amino acids. CDR3 coding DNA: TGTGCCAGCAGCGTAGGGGACAGGGAGTACACCGGGGAGCTGTTTTTT. Translation: CASSVGDREYTGELFF.

The chain recombines TRBV2 with TRBJ2-3; 7 bases match TRBD2. CDR1 SNHLY and CDR2 FYNNEI come from the germline V gene. The CDR3 extends over 15 amino acids. Trimming removed 4 bases from V and 1 base from J; junction bases left unmatched: 5. CDR3 DNA sequence: TGTGCCAGCAGTGGGGAGGGCCAGGGCACAGATACGCAGTATTTT. Residues: CASSGEGQGTDTQYF.

To note about this clone: Other DNA sequences of this sample code for an identical CDR3. The gene calls are TRBV15 and TRBJ2-1, with 12 bases matching TRBD2. Germline V lookup: CDR1 LNHNV, CDR2 YYDKDF (reference sequence). Trimming cost V 5 bases and J 7 bases; bases outside gene matches: 6. The CDR3 runs 15 residues. CDR3 DNA: TGTGCCACCAGCGAACGGACTAGCGGGATAAATGAGCAGTTCTTC. This encodes CATSERTSGINEQFF.